Listed below are T cell receptor beta chains from one sample, sequenced in a study of naive and memory T cell subsets. TCRdb re-analysed the 5' RACE reads in MiXCR, keeping a single row per CDR3 protein. Here the sample spans 30,000 or so distinct CDR3 sequences, about a sixth being singletons. The source is a female donor in good health. Each CDR3 is given with its conserved first and last residue. D genes are given only for firm matches. Size is stated for part of the rows, as once, few or many counts, or as a class when the clone is expanded.

size,J,D,V,DNA,CDR3
.,TRBJ1-2,TRBD1,TRBV7-2,TGTGCCAGCAGCTGGACAGGGGACGATGGCTACACCTTC,CASSWTGDDGYTF
.,TRBJ1-6,.,TRBV5-1,TGCGCCAGCAGCTACGGGACGGAGAGCTCCTATAATTCACCCCTCCACTTT,CASSYGTESSYNSPLHF
many,TRBJ2-5,.,TRBV11-2,TGTGCCAGCAGCCGCGGGACTCAAGAGACCCAGTACTTC,CASSRGTQETQYF
.,TRBJ2-3,TRBD2,TRBV7-2,TGTGCCAGCAGCTTGACTAGCGGCAACACAGATACGCAGTATTTT,CASSLTSGNTDTQYF
.,TRBJ1-1,.,TRBV6-6,TGTGCCAGCAGTCTTCACCCGAACACTGAAGCTTTCTTT,CASSLHPNTEAFF
few,TRBJ2-7,TRBD1,TRBV5-1,TGCGCCAGCAGCACCGACAGGGATAAGCAGTACTTC,CASSTDRDKQYF
.,TRBJ1-1,TRBD1,TRBV19,TGTGCCACCAGCCCTGACAGGGGGCGGACTGAAGCTTTCTTT,CATSPDRGRTEAFF
many,TRBJ2-3,.,TRBV29-1,TGCAGCGCCGCCCGGGGAGCTAGCACAGATACGCAGTATTTT,CSAARGASTDTQYF
.,TRBJ2-7,.,TRBV29-1,TGCAGCTACAGGGCGGCCTACGAGCAGTACTTC,CSYRAAYEQYF
few,TRBJ1-2,.,TRBV29-1,TGCAGCGTCGTCCCTGACTATGGCTACACCTTC,CSVVPDYGYTF
few,TRBJ1-5,.,TRBV4-1,TGCGCCAGCAGCCAAACAGGAGGAAATAGTATCCTTAATGCGCCCCAGCATTTT,CASSQTGGNSILNAPQHF
few,TRBJ2-2,.,TRBV6-5,TGTGCCAGCAGGATCGAGTATCACACCGGGGAGCTGTTTTTT,CASRIEYHTGELFF
.,TRBJ1-2,.,TRBV12-3/TRBV12-4,TGTGCCAGCAGCCACTTGACGGGGAACTATGGCTACACCTTC,CASSHLTGNYGYTF
many,TRBJ2-1,TRBD1,TRBV11-3,TGTGCCAGCAGCTTAAAGATGGACAGGGAGCAGTTCTTC,CASSLKMDREQFF
many,TRBJ2-1,TRBD2,TRBV4-2,TGTGCCAGCAGCCACCTCGGAAGCGGGGGGGCTTTATATGAGCAGTTCTTC,CASSHLGSGGALYEQFF
medium-sized,TRBJ1-6,.,TRBV20-1,TGCAGTGCAACCCGGGACCTTAATTCACCCCTCCACTTT,CSATRDLNSPLHF
many,TRBJ2-7,TRBD2,TRBV29-1,TGCAGCGTTGGGGGCGGGGGAGGATACGAGCAGTACTTC,CSVGGGGGYEQYF
medium-sized,TRBJ2-2,.,TRBV29-1,TGCAGCGTTGAGAAAAGGGGAGACAACACCGGGGAGCTGTTTTTT,CSVEKRGDNTGELFF
few,TRBJ2-1,TRBD1,TRBV12-3/TRBV12-4,TGTGCCAGCAGGACAGGGTTAGTCAATGAGCAGTTCTTC,CASRTGLVNEQFF
many,TRBJ2-3,.,TRBV29-1,TGCAGCGTTGAATGGACAGCCACAGATACGCAGTATTTT,CSVEWTATDTQYF
.,TRBJ2-7,.,TRBV5-1,TGCGCCAGCAGCTTTGCGGGGGCAGCATCCCCCGAGCAGTACTTC,CASSFAGAASPEQYF
many,TRBJ2-7,.,TRBV7-7,TGTGCCAGCAGCTTCGGGACCGGGACTTACGAGCAGTACTTC,CASSFGTGTYEQYF
.,TRBJ2-3,.,TRBV5-1,TGCGCCAGCAGCTTGGGGGGTCCAGATACGCAGTATTTT,CASSLGGPDTQYF
many,TRBJ2-1,.,TRBV6-1,TGTGCCAGCAGTGAATTTCAGGGGTCCTACAATGAGCAGTTCTTC,CASSEFQGSYNEQFF
many,TRBJ2-1,TRBD1,TRBV4-1,TGCGCCAGCAGCCGACCGGGGGACAGGGTCTCCTACAATGAGCAGTTCTTC,CASSRPGDRVSYNEQFF
.,TRBJ2-1,TRBD1,TRBV7-8,TGTGCCAGCAGTTACAGGGGGCTGGGCTCCTACAATGAGCAGTTCTTC,CASSYRGLGSYNEQFF
medium-sized,TRBJ2-7,TRBD1,TRBV20-1,TGCAGTGCTAGAGTTGGCCCGGGACAGACCTACGAGCAGTACTTC,CSARVGPGQTYEQYF
medium-sized,TRBJ2-1,TRBD1,TRBV7-2,TGTGCCAGCAGCTTTGACAGGGACATTGAGCAGTTCTTC,CASSFDRDIEQFF
once,TRBJ2-1,.,TRBV28,TGTGCCAGCAGGGAATGCAATGAGCAGTTCTTC,CASRECNEQFF